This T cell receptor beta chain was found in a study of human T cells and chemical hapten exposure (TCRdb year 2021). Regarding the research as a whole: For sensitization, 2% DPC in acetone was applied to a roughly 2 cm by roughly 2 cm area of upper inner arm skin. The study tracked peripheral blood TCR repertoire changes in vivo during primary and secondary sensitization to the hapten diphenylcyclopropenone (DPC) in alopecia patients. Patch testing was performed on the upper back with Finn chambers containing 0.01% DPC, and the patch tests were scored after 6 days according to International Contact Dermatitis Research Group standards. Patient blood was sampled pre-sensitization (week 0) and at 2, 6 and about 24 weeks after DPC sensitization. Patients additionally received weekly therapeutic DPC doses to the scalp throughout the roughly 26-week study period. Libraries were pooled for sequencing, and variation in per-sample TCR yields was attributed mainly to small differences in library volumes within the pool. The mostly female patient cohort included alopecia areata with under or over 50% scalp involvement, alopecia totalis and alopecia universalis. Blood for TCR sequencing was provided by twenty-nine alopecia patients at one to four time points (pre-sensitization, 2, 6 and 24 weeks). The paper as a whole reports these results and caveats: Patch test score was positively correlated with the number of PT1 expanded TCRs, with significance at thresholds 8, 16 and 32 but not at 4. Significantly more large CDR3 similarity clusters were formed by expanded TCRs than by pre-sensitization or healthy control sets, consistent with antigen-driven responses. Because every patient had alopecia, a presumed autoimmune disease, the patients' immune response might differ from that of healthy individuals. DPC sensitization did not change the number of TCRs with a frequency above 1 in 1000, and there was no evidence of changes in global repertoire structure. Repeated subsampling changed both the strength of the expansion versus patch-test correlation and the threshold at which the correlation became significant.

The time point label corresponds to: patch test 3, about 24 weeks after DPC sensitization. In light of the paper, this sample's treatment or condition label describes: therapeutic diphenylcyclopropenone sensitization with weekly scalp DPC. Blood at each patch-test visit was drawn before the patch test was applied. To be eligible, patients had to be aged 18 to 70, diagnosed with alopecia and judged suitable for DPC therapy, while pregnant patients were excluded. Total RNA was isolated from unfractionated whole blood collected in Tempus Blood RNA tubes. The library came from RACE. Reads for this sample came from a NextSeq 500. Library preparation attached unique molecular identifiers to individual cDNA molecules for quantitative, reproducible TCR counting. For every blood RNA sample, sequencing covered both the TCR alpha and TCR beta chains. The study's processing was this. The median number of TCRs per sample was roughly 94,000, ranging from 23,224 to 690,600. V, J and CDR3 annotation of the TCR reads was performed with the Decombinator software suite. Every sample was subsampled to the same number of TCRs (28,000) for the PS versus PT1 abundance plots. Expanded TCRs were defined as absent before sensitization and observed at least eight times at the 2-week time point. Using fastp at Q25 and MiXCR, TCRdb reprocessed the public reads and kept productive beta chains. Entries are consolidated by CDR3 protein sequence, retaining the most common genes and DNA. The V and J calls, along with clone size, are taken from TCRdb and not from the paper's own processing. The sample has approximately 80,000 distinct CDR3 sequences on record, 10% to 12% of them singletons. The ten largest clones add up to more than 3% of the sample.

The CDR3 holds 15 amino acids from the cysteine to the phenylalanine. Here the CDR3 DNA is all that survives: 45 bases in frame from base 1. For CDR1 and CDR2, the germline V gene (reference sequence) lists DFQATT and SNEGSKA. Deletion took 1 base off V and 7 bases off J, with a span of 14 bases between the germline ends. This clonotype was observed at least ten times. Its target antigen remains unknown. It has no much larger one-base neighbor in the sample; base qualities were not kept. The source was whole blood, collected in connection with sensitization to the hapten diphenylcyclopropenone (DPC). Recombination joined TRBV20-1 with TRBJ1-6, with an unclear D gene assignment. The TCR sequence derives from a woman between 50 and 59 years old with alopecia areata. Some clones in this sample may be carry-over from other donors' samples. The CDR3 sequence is CSARGRSGSNSPLHF. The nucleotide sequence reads TGCAGTGCTAGAGGCCGGTCGGGGAGCAATTCACCCCTCCACTTT.